One sample yielded the 15 T cell receptor beta chains listed below, sequenced in a study of blood T cell dynamics during melanoma immunotherapy. Generated by immunoSEQ multiplex PCR, the TCRdb table keeps only in-frame clones and is missing some. The data contain about 10,000 clones, roughly nine tenths of them seen just once; the ten biggest clones take up 4%. Time point noted: week 3, after first cycle of checkpoint inhibitor. The source material was blood, sampled from a patient treated with checkpoint blockade. These receptors all come from a human donor with melanoma.

This chain joins TRBV5-1 and TRBJ2-3, with D possibly being TRBD2 (5 bases). The CDR3 extends over 16 amino acids. Per germline, CDR1 SGHRS and CDR2 YFSETQ. Trimming shortened V by 0 bases and J by 1 base, and 12 bases separated the two germline ends. The CDR3 here is CASSLAQRSGTDTQYF. The CDR3 DNA reads as TGCGCCAGCAGCTTGGCTCAGCGGTCTGGCACAGATACGCAGTATTTT.

The V gene is TRBV27, the J gene TRBJ1-2, with TRBD1 matching 12 bases. The CDR3 sequence is 15 residues long. V lost 5 bases, J lost 7 bases, and 8 bases stayed unmatched. Germline V lookup: CDR1 MNHEY, CDR2 SMNVEV (reference sequence). CDR3 DNA sequence: TGTGCCAGCAGTGACCTCGGGACAGGGGGCGTTGGCTACACCTTC. This encodes CASSDLGTGGVGYTF.

The chain couples TRBV5-1 to TRBJ2-2, with D unresolved. This CDR3 spans 13 amino acids. Germline V gene lookup returns CDR1 SGHRS and CDR2 YFSETQ. The V end lost 0 bases, the J end lost 0 bases, and 0 bases lay between the germline ends. The CDR3 sequence is CASSLANTGELFF. The CDR3 bases are TGCGCCAGCAGCTTGGCGAACACCGGGGAGCTGTTTTTT.

This rearrangement joins TRBV6-5 to TRBJ2-2; D ambiguous. This CDR3 is built from 14 residues. Germline assignment: CDR1 MNHEY and CDR2 SVGAGI. V lost 5 bases and J 1 base, leaving 8 bases between the germline ends. For the CDR3, the DNA is TGTGCCAGCAGTCCGGCAGGGAACACCGGGGAGCTGTTTTTT. It encodes CASSPAGNTGELFF.

The V gene is TRBV14, the J gene TRBJ2-7; 8 bases match TRBD1. The V gene end was trimmed by 5 bases and the J gene end by 5 bases; junction bases not matched to a gene: 11. CDR1 is SGHDN, CDR2 FVKESK, per germline. This CDR3 region has 15 residues. The CDR3 protein is CASSNYQGAGDEQYF. For the CDR3, the DNA is TGTGCCAGCAGCAATTACCAGGGGGCAGGGGACGAGCAGTACTTC.

The chain carries TRBV27 and TRBJ2-6; the D is unclear. The V end was cut by 2 bases, the J end by 0 bases, with 14 bases between. Germline V CDR1 and CDR2: MNHEY, SMNVEV (reference sequence). The CDR3 contains 18 residues. The CDR3 coding sequence is TGTGCCAGCAGTTTAGACCTCGGGCGGACCTCTGGGGCCAACGTCCTGACTTTC. Protein sequence: CASSLDLGRTSGANVLTF.

The gene calls are TRBV5-1 and TRBJ2-3, with D uncertain. The CDR3 is 12 amino acids. Looked up from germline, CDR1 is SGHRS and CDR2 is YFSETQ. V lost 0 bases, J lost 9 bases, and 8 bases lay in between. CDR3 sequence (DNA): TGCGCCAGCAGCTTGGCTCTAGACACGCAGTATTTT. As protein: CASSLALDTQYF.

This sequence joins TRBV29-1 and TRBJ1-2; 8 bases are shared with TRBD1. The junction had 16 bases not matched to a gene; V was cut back by 6 bases and J by 7 bases. Germline CDR1 reads SQVTM; CDR2 reads ANQGSEA. The CDR3 extends over 15 amino acids. Here the CDR3 DNA reads TGCAGCGTCCCTAGGACAGGGCCTGCAATAGGTGGCTACACCTTC. It encodes CSVPRTGPAIGGYTF.

The V gene is TRBV10-3, the J gene TRBJ1-2; D might be TRBD1 (5 bases). The CDR3 is made up of 15 amino acids. The germline CDR1 and CDR2 sequences are ENHRY and SYGVKD. V gave up 4 bases and J gave up 2 bases, with 14 bases separating them. The CDR3 DNA is TGTGCCATCAGTGGCGGGGCAGACCGAAACTATGGCTACACCTTC. It translates to CAISGGADRNYGYTF.

The chain uses TRBV15 and TRBJ1-5; 7 positions match TRBD1. This CDR3 has 16 amino acids. V dropped 8 bases and J dropped 0; count of bases not matched to a gene: 10. CDR1 is LNHNV and CDR2 is YYDKDF in the germline V gene (reference sequence). The chain's CDR3 is CATREGALVSNQPQHF. CDR3 nucleotide sequence: TGTGCCACCCGCGAGGGGGCTCTGGTTAGCAATCAGCCCCAGCATTTT.

This clone appeared a single time. The CDR3 sequence is CASRRQGPNYGYTF. CDR3 coding DNA: TGTGCCAGCAGGAGACAGGGCCCTAACTATGGCTACACCTTC. The chain employs TRBV5-4 and TRBJ1-2; 7 bases match TRBD1. The junction had 4 bases not matched to a gene; V was cut back by 5 bases and J by 0 bases. The CDR3 runs 14 residues. Germline V gene lookup returns CDR1 SGHNT and CDR2 YYREEE (reference sequence).

The table lists this clone with a count of one. The genes are TRBV4-3 and TRBJ2-7; 8 bases fit TRBD1. Germline CDR1 and CDR2: LGHNA and YSLEER. The CDR3 runs to 13 residues. Trimming removed 3 bases from V and 6 bases from J; junction bases left unmatched: 4. The CDR3 nucleotides read TGCGCCAGCAGCCACGGAACAGGGGGCGAGCAGTACTTC. This translates into CASSHGTGGEQYF.

This chain joins TRBV5-6 and TRBJ2-7; TRBD2 matches at 10 bases. The CDR3 spans 13 residues. The germline V gene has CDR1 SGHDT and CDR2 YYEEEE. The trim removed 4 bases at V and 5 bases at J, leaving 3 bases unmatched. CDR3: CASSPSGSDEQYF. The CDR3 coding sequence is TGTGCCAGCAGCCCTAGCGGGAGCGACGAGCAGTACTTC.

The chain uses TRBV2 and TRBJ2-5, with D perhaps matching TRBD1 (5 bases). V lost 2 bases, J lost 3 bases, and 7 bases lay in between. The germline V gene has CDR1 SNHLY and CDR2 FYNNEI. CDR3 size: 13 residues. CDR3 loop: CASSEFREETQYF. CDR3 in DNA: TGTGCCAGCAGTGAATTCAGGGAAGAGACCCAGTACTTC.

The chain couples TRBV2 to TRBJ2-6; a weak D match, TRBD2 (6 bases). The CDR3 covers 17 residues. V dropped 2 bases and J dropped 0 bases, with 11 bases sitting between them. The V gene's germline CDR1 is SNHLY and CDR2 FYNNEI. This CDR3 reads CASSERGGVSGANVLTF. In nucleotides, the CDR3 is TGTGCCAGCAGTGAACGGGGAGGCGTCTCTGGGGCCAACGTCCTGACTTTC.